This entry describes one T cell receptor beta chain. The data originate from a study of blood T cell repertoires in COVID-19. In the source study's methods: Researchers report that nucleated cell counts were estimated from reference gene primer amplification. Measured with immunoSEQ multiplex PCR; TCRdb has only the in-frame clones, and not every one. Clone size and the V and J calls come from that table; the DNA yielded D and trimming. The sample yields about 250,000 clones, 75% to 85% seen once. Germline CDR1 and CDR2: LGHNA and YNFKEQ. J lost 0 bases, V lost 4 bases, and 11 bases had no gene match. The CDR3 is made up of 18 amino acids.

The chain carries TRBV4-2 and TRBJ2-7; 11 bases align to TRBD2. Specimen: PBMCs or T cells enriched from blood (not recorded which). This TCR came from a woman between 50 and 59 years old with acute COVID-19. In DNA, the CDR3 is TGTGCCAGCAGCCGGGAGGCTAGCGGGGGGCCCAGCTCCTACGAGCAGTACTTC. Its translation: CASSREASGGPSSYEQYF.